These 31 T cell receptor beta chains share one sample of origin, sequenced in a study of PD-L1 blockade in urothelial cancer. As to time point: pretreatment peripheral blood. Data came from immunoSEQ multiplex PCR; TCRdb stores just in-frame clones and leaves some out. Of 90,000 or so clones listed, around 91% are singletons. This specimen consisted of PBMCs, obtained around atezolizumab (anti-PD-L1) treatment. The receptors were sampled from a man between 60 and 75 years old with urothelial cancer.

This sequence joins TRBV7-8 and TRBJ2-7, with no clear D. Germline CDR1 reads SGHVS; CDR2 reads FQNEAQ. CDR3 length: 15 amino acids. V gave up 3 bases and J gave up 2 bases, with 14 bases separating them. In DNA form, the CDR3 reads TGTGCCAGCAGCTTGTTTAAGAGCCCGACCTACGAGCAGTACTTC. This translates into CASSLFKSPTYEQYF.

The chain joins TRBV19 to TRBJ2-6, with no clear D. Trimming shortened V by 3 bases and J by 3 bases, and 9 bases separated the two germline ends. The CDR3 totals 15 residues. Looked up from germline, CDR1 is LNHDA and CDR2 is SQIVND (reference sequence). The CDR3 DNA follows: TGTGCCAGTAGTATTAACGGTGGTGGGGCCAACGTCCTGACTTTC. Translating gives CASSINGGGANVLTF.

This clone has just one count. The chain carries TRBV5-1 and TRBJ2-2, with D maybe TRBD2 (6 bases). The CDR3 length is 14 residues. Trimming left V 4 bases short and J 5 bases short, with 12 bases between. In germline, CDR1 is SGHRS, CDR2 YFSETQ. The CDR3 region has the DNA TGCGCCAGCAGCCCCGGGACTCTTACCGGGGAGCTGTTTTTT. This translates into CASSPGTLTGELFF.

The chain uses TRBV5-4 and TRBJ1-2; 8 nucleotides match TRBD1. V trimming: 4 bases; J trimming: 4 bases; junction bases outside the gene matches: 9. CDR1 is SGHNT, CDR2 YYREEE, per germline (reference sequence). The CDR3 runs 15 residues. The CDR3 DNA sequence: TGTGCCAGCAGCCTGGGACAGGCGATAGGCTATGGCTACACCTTC. The encoded protein is CASSLGQAIGYGYTF.

V is TRBV28 and J is TRBJ2-3; D is possibly TRBD2 (6 bases). V lost 2 bases to trimming and J lost 0 bases, with 18 bases between them. The CDR3 is 18 residues long. The V gene's germline CDR1 is MDHEN and CDR2 SYDVKM. In DNA form, the CDR3 reads TGTGCCAGCAGTTTAGGGCCCCTAGGCGGGACTAGCACAGATACGCAGTATTTT. Translating gives CASSLGPLGGTSTDTQYF. The complete variable domain, with remaining parts taken from reference TRBV28 and TRBJ2-3, reads DVKVTQSSRYLVKRTGEKVFLECVQDMDHENMFWYRQDPGLGLRLIYFSYDVKMKEKGDIPEGYSVSREKKERFSLILESASTNQTSMYLCASSLGPLGGTSTDTQYFGPGTRLTVL.

The chain carries TRBV6-1 and TRBJ1-2, with TRBD1 matching 7 bases. The CDR3 consists of 14 residues. The germline V gene encodes CDR1 MNHNS and CDR2 SASEGT. Trimming took 1 base from V and 4 from J; bases not matched to a gene: 3. For the CDR3, the DNA is TGTGCCAGCAGTGAAGGAGGGGGCCCCTATGGCTACACCTTC. Its translation: CASSEGGGPYGYTF.

CDR3 loop: CASSLGLATSYEQYF. CDR3 in DNA: TGTGCCAGCAGTTTAGGACTAGCGACCTCCTACGAGCAGTACTTC. The chain is built from TRBV28 and TRBJ2-7, with TRBD2 matching 9 bases. This CDR3 contains 15 residues. Germline loops: CDR1 MDHEN, CDR2 SYDVKM. The trim removed 2 bases at V and 0 bases at J, leaving 2 bases unmatched. The full variable domain, rest sourced from reference TRBV28 and TRBJ2-7, is DVKVTQSSRYLVKRTGEKVFLECVQDMDHENMFWYRQDPGLGLRLIYFSYDVKMKEKGDIPEGYSVSREKKERFSLILESASTNQTSMYLCASSLGLATSYEQYFGPGTRLTVT.

This CDR3 is CASSVASGAQYF. The CDR3 DNA reads as TGTGCCAGCAGCGTAGCGTCAGGGGCCCAGTACTTC. J is TRBJ2-5 and V is TRBV9, with D perhaps matching TRBD1 (6 bases). V was trimmed by 0 bases and J by 9 bases, leaving 9 bases between them. Germline lookup yields CDR1 SGDLS and CDR2 YYNGEE. This CDR3 is 12 amino acids long.

The chain carries TRBV19 and TRBJ2-5; TRBD2 agrees at 7 bases. The CDR3 sequence is 15 residues long. Germline CDR1 LNHDA, CDR2 SQIVND (reference sequence). J was trimmed by 4 bases and V by 6 bases; bases with no gene match: 11. The CDR3 DNA reads TGTGCCAGTAGGTTAACCCGGGACTACGCAGAGACCCAGTACTTC. Its protein is CASRLTRDYAETQYF. The full variable domain, in which reference TRBV19 and TRBJ2-5 provide the parts outside the CDR3, is DGGITQSPKYLFRKEGQNVTLSCEQNLNHDAMYWYRQDPGQGLRLIYYSQIVNDFQKGDIAEGYSVSREKKESFPLTVTSAQKNPTAFYLCASRLTRDYAETQYFGPGTRLLVL.

This clone showed up just a few times. The V and J genes are TRBV30 and TRBJ1-1, with 8 bases matching TRBD1. V was clipped by 5 bases and J by 4 bases; unmatched bases: 6. Germline V gene sequence: CDR1 GTSNPN, CDR2 SVGIG (reference sequence). This CDR3 comprises 13 residues. CDR3 sequence: CAWSRTGTTEAFF. The CDR3 coding sequence is TGTGCCTGGTCTCGGACAGGGACCACTGAAGCTTTCTTT.

The genes are TRBV5-1 and TRBJ2-2; weak D call: TRBD1 (5 bases). The V and J ends lost 6 bases and 7 bases respectively, with 16 bases between them. Germline loops: CDR1 SGHRS, CDR2 YFSETQ. The CDR3 contains 14 residues. The CDR3 nucleotides read TGCGCCAGCAATCAGGGCTCTACGGGCGGGGAGCTGTTTTTT. Amino acid sequence: CASNQGSTGGELFF.

The chain couples TRBV7-2 to TRBJ2-1, with TRBD2 matching 7 bases. CDR1 is SGHTA, CDR2 FQGNSA, per germline. The junction had 2 bases not matched to a gene; V was cut back by 1 base and J by 2 bases. The CDR3 totals 15 residues. CDR3 bases: TGTGCCAGCAGCTTAGGGGGGACTACCTACAATGAGCAGTTCTTC. It codes for CASSLGGTTYNEQFF.

The chain employs TRBV4-3 and TRBJ2-7; TRBD2 matches at 9 bases. The germline gives CDR1 LGHNA, CDR2 YSLEER. V lost 0 bases and J lost 2; bases outside the gene matches: 5. The CDR3 loop spans 16 amino acids. DNA of the CDR3: TGCGCCAGCAGCCAAGATGTAGGCGGGAGGGCCTACGAGCAGTACTTC. It codes for CASSQDVGGRAYEQYF.

The chain couples TRBV29-1 to TRBJ2-1, with 12 positions matching TRBD2. The CDR3 sequence is 15 residues long. The germline CDR1 and CDR2 sequences are SQVTM and ANQGSEA. J gave up 5 bases and V 6 bases, and 8 bases lay outside the gene matches. The CDR3 here is CSVSPLAGGDNEQFF. The DNA of the CDR3 is TGCAGCGTAAGTCCACTAGCGGGAGGTGACAATGAGCAGTTCTTC.

The rearrangement uses TRBV9 and TRBJ2-5, with a possible D match to TRBD2 (6 bases). Germline V gene lookup returns CDR1 SGDLS and CDR2 YYNGEE. This CDR3 comprises 16 residues. Trimming removed 0 bases at V and 5 bases at J, with 17 bases between. Here the CDR3 reads CASSVGSRDWGETQYF. CDR3 sequence (DNA): TGTGCCAGCAGCGTAGGGTCGCGGGATTGGGGGGAGACCCAGTACTTC.

The chain is built from TRBV6-5 and TRBJ1-1; no definite D call. This CDR3 contains 12 residues. CDR1 MNHEY and CDR2 SVGAGI come from the germline V gene. V lost 5 bases, J lost 4 bases, and 8 bases lay in between. CDR3 protein: CASSLPGTEAFF. The CDR3 DNA reads as TGTGCCAGCAGTCTGCCGGGCACTGAAGCTTTCTTT.

The chain carries TRBV18 and TRBJ2-1; tentatively, D is TRBD2 (7 bases). The CDR3 is 16 amino acids. CDR1 and CDR2 from the germline V gene are KGHSH and LQKENI. Trimming stripped 2 bases from V and 5 bases from J, with 16 bases between. The CDR3 reads CASSPSFAGAHNEQFF. In DNA, the CDR3 is TGTGCCAGCTCACCAAGTTTTGCGGGGGCACACAATGAGCAGTTCTTC.

The CDR3, as DNA: TGTGCCAGTAGTAAACGGTCGGTACCCGGGACAGCAGAAGAGACCCAGTACTTC. It codes for CASSKRSVPGTAEETQYF. The gene calls are TRBV19 and TRBJ2-5, with 7 bases fitting TRBD1. This CDR3 spans 18 amino acids. V was pared by 4 bases and J by 3 bases, with 17 bases of the junction left unmatched. Per germline, CDR1 LNHDA and CDR2 SQIVND (reference sequence).

V and J are TRBV14 and TRBJ2-6; the D is unclear. Germline CDR1 and CDR2: SGHDN and FVKESK. CDR3 length: 14 amino acids. V lost 4 bases to trimming and J lost 1 base, with 5 bases between them. The DNA of the CDR3 is TGTGCCAGCAGCCCGAGATCTGGGGCCAACGTCCTGACTTTC. Its translation is CASSPRSGANVLTF.

This clone appeared a few times. The gene calls are TRBV28 and TRBJ2-5; 8 bases agree with TRBD1. The germline V gene encodes CDR1 MDHEN and CDR2 SYDVKM. J gave up 5 bases and V 6 bases, and 11 bases lay outside the gene matches. The CDR3 has 15 residues. The CDR3 nucleotides are TGTGCCAGCAGCCTAATAGGAACAGGGGGGGAGACCCAGTACTTC. Residues: CASSLIGTGGETQYF.

The chain uses TRBV27 and TRBJ1-5; D uncertain. Germline V gene sequence: CDR1 MNHEY, CDR2 SMNVEV (reference sequence). The CDR3 sequence is 16 residues long. V lost 4 bases and J 4 bases, leaving 17 bases between the germline ends. CDR3 amino acids: CASSSTRGAGNQPQHF. Written as DNA, the CDR3 is TGTGCCAGCAGTTCCACGAGAGGCGCCGGAAATCAGCCCCAGCATTTT.

The rearrangement links TRBV4-1 to TRBJ2-1; perhaps TRBD2 as D (6 bases). The CDR3 covers 15 residues. CDR1 is MGHRA and CDR2 is YSYEKL in the germline V gene. V was trimmed by 8 bases and J by 8 bases, leaving 22 bases between them. The CDR3 region is CASRPHGLASDEQFF. Written as DNA, the CDR3 is TGCGCCAGCCGGCCCCATGGGCTAGCGTCGGATGAGCAGTTCTTC.

This chain links TRBV6-1 with TRBJ2-1, with TRBD2 identical over 7 bases. V shed 1 base, J shed 9 bases, and the junction held 6 bases outside the gene matches. The CDR3 extends over 14 amino acids. Germline V lookup: CDR1 MNHNS, CDR2 SASEGT. This CDR3 reads CASSEGTRGGEQFF. The CDR3 DNA is TGTGCCAGCAGTGAAGGGACTAGGGGTGGTGAGCAGTTCTTC.

The V call is TRBV20-1, the J call TRBJ2-3; no definite D call. CDR1 and CDR2 (germline): DFQATT, SNEGSKA (reference sequence). V lost 8 bases and J lost 3, with 9 bases in between. The CDR3 has 11 residues. The CDR3: CSHPGTDTQYF. The CDR3 nucleotides are TGCAGTCACCCCGGGACAGATACGCAGTATTTT.

Only one count was recorded for this clone. The rearrangement joins TRBV9 to TRBJ2-3; possibly TRBD1 for D (5 bases). V was shortened by 0 bases and J by 0 bases, with 17 bases between the two germline ends. CDR3 length: 18 amino acids. The germline V gene has CDR1 SGDLS and CDR2 YYNGEE. The DNA for the CDR3 is TGTGCCAGCAGCGTAGAGGTTGGGTTGGGGCGGAGCACAGATACGCAGTATTTT. It yields the protein CASSVEVGLGRSTDTQYF.

The chain recombines TRBV11-2 with TRBJ2-2; no firm D call. Trimming removed 0 bases at V and 4 bases at J, with 18 bases between. CDR3 size: 18 residues. Germline CDR1 SGHAT, CDR2 FQNNGV. The CDR3 region is CASSLDPMSSTTTGELFF. CDR3 bases: TGTGCCAGCAGCTTAGATCCTATGAGCTCAACCACCACCGGGGAGCTGTTTTTT.

The chain recombines TRBV5-6 with TRBJ1-4, with no clear D. V was pared by 2 bases and J by 7 bases, with 21 bases between. The CDR3 has 17 amino acids. Germline CDR1 reads SGHDT; CDR2 reads YYEEEE. CDR3 in DNA: TGTGCCAGCAGCTTCCAACTAACGAGCACTGGTGCTGAAAAACTGTTTTTT. This encodes CASSFQLTSTGAEKLFF.

The chain has TRBV4-1 and TRBJ2-1, with 7 bases fitting TRBD2. Germline CDR1 is MGHRA and CDR2 is YSYEKL. The CDR3 consists of 13 residues. Germline trimming cut 1 base from V and 8 bases from J; bases unmatched to any gene: 2. CDR3 protein: CASSQGAGDEQFF. The CDR3, as DNA: TGCGCCAGCAGCCAAGGGGCGGGGGATGAGCAGTTCTTC.

The V gene is TRBV5-8, the J gene TRBJ2-7; 8 nucleotides line up with TRBD1. Germline V gene sequence: CDR1 SGHTS, CDR2 YDEGEE. After removal of 5 bases from V and 3 bases from J, the junction contained 10 bases not matched to a gene. The CDR3 extends over 15 amino acids. CDR3 DNA: TGTGCCAGCAGGAGCCCGGGACAGGTCGTCTACGAGCAGTACTTC. It specifies CASRSPGQVVYEQYF.

This chain joins TRBV7-9 and TRBJ2-1; 7 positions match TRBD1. The V gene end was trimmed by 4 bases and the J gene end by 3 bases; junction bases not matched to a gene: 6. Germline-derived CDR1 and CDR2 are SEHNR and FQNEAQ (reference sequence). The CDR3 loop spans 15 amino acids. This CDR3 is CASSSLTGNYNEQFF. CDR3 sequence (DNA): TGTGCCAGCAGCTCGTTGACAGGGAACTACAATGAGCAGTTCTTC.

The rearrangement links TRBV9 to TRBJ1-2; D perhaps matches TRBD1 (5 bases). CDR1 and CDR2 from the germline V gene are SGDLS and YYNGEE. The germline V and J ends were trimmed by 0 bases and 5 bases, with 14 bases remaining between them. CDR3 length: 15 amino acids. CDR3 in amino acids: CASSVGTPELYGYTF. CDR3 coding DNA: TGTGCCAGCAGCGTAGGGACACCAGAACTGTATGGCTACACCTTC.